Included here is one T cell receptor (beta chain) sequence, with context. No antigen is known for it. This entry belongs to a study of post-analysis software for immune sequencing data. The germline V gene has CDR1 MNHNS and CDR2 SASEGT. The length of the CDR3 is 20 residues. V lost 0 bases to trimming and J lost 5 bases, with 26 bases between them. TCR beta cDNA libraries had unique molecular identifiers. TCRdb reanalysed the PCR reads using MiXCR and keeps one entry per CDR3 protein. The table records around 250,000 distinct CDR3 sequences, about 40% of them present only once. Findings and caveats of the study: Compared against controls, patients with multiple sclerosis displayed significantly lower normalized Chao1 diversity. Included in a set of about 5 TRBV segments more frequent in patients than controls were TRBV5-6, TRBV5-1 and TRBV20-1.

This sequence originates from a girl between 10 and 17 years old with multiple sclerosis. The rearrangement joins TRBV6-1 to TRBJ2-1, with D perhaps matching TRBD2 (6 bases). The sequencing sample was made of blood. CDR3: CASSEALPGRTGSINNEQFF. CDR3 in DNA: TGTGCCAGCAGTGAAGCGCTTCCGGGGAGGACGGGCTCTATTAACAATGAGCAGTTCTTC.